This section outlines one TCR beta chain sequence together with its context. No antigen is known for it. Per the authors' pipeline: Junction-only sequences produced by ImmunoSEQ had no quality scores, so filtering differed. Assay: immunoSEQ multiplex PCR; the TCRdb copy retains only in-frame clones and omits some. That table is the source of V, J and clone size, and D and trimming were worked out from the DNA. The sample holds fewer than 3 million clones, under 95% seen once. The data were taken from a study of shared clonotypes between healthy human individuals. At the level of the study: The study used three CD4 naive, three CD4 memory, two CD8 naive and one CD8 memory plate per donor. Study outcomes and limitations: Donors were few, which limited the genetic and exposure-history diversity represented. Non-shared clonotypes displayed generation probabilities falling below those of clonotypes present in all four donors.

The germline CDR1 and CDR2 sequences are LNHDA and SQIVND (reference sequence). The CDR3 totals 14 residues. The V gene lost 7 bases and the J gene lost 2 bases, with 12 bases spanning the gap. The TCR originated in a man younger than 35 in good health. Some clones in this sample may be carry-over from other donors' samples. This rearrangement joins TRBV19 to TRBJ1-3, with a weak D call TRBD1 (6 bases). The material sequenced was naive CD4+ T cells from PBMCs. Subset denoted: CD45RA+ positively selected. DNA for the CDR3: TGTGCCAGTATCGGGGGCACCGCTGGAAACACCATATATTTT. This sequence encodes CASIGGTAGNTIYF.